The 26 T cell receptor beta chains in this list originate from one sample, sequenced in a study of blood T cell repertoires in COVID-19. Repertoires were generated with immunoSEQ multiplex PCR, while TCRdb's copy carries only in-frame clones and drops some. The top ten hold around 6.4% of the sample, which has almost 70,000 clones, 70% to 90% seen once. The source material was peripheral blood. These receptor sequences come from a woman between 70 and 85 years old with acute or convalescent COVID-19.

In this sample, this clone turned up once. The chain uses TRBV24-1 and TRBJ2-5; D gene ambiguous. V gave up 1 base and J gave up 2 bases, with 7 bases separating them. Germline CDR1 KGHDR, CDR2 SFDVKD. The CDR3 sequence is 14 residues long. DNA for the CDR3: TGTGCCACCAGTGATTTCAGGCAGCAAGAGACCCAGTACTTC. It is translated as CATSDFRQQETQYF.

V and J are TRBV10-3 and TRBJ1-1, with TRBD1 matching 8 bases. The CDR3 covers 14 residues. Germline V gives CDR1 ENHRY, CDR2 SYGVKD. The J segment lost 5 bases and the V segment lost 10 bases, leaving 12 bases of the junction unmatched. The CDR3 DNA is TGTGCCACCGGACAGGGCGGCAGTAGAACTGAAGCTTTCTTT. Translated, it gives CATGQGGSRTEAFF.

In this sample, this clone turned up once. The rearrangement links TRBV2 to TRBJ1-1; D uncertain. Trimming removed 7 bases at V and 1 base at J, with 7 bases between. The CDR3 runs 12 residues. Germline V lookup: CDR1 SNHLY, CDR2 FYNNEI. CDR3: CASKGENTEAFF. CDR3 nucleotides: TGTGCCAGCAAGGGAGAGAACACTGAAGCTTTCTTT.

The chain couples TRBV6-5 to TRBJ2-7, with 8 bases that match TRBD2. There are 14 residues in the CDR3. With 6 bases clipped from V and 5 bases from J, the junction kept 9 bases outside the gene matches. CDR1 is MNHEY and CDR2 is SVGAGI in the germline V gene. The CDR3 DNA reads TGTGCCAGCAGGAAGCGGGAGCCCGGCGACGAGCAGTACTTC. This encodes CASRKREPGDEQYF.

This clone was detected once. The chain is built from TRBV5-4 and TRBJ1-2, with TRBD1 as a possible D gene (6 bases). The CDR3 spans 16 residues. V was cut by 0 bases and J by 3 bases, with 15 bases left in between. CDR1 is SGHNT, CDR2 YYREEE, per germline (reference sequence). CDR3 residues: CASSLEGARGYYGYTF. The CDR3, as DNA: TGTGCCAGCAGCTTGGAAGGGGCCAGGGGCTACTATGGCTACACCTTC.

CDR3 in DNA: TGTGCCAGCAGCGGCGGTGGGGGAAACACCATATATTTT. Its protein is CASSGGGGNTIYF. V is TRBV9 and J is TRBJ1-3; no clear D gene. Looked up from germline, CDR1 is SGDLS and CDR2 is YYNGEE. This CDR3 comprises 13 residues. With 3 bases removed from V and 4 bases from J, the gap between germline ends came to 8 bases. Using reference TRBV9 and TRBJ1-3 for the parts outside the CDR3, the full variable domain is DSGVTQTPKHLITATGQRVTLRCSPRSGDLSVYWYQQSLDQGLQFLIQYYNGEERAKGNILERFSAQQFPDLHSELNLSSLELGDSALYFCASSGGGGNTIYFGEGSWLTVV.

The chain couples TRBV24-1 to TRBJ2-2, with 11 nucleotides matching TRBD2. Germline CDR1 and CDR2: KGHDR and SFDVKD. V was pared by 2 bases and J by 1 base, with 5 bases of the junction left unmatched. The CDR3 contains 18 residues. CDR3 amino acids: CATSDSPGLAGNTGELFF. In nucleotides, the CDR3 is TGTGCCACCAGTGATTCCCCCGGACTAGCGGGGAACACCGGGGAGCTGTTTTTT.

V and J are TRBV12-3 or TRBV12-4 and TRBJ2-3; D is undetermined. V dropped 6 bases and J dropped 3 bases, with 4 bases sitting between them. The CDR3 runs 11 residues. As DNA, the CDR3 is TGTGCCAGCAGCCTGACAGATACGCAGTATTTT. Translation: CASSLTDTQYF.

The CDR3 sequence: CASSEATGGRTEAFF. The CDR3 DNA reads as TGTGCCAGCAGTGAAGCGACAGGGGGACGCACTGAAGCTTTCTTT. The chain recombines TRBV6-1 with TRBJ1-1; 9 positions agree with TRBD1. Germline V gene sequence: CDR1 MNHNS, CDR2 SASEGT. The J segment lost 4 bases and the V segment lost 0 bases, leaving 3 bases of the junction unmatched. The CDR3 totals 15 residues.

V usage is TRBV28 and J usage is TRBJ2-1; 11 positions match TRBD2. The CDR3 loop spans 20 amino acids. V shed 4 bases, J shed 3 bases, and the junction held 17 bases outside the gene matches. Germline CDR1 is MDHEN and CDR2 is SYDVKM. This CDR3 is CASSSATPRLAGKIYNEQFF. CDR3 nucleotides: TGTGCCAGCAGTTCAGCGACGCCTCGACTAGCGGGAAAAATCTACAATGAGCAGTTCTTC.

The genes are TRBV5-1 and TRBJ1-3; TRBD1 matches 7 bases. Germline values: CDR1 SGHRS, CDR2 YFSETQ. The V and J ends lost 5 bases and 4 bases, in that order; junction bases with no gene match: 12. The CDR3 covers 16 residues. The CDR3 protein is CASSFIQGLQGNTIYF. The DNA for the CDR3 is TGCGCCAGCAGTTTCATACAGGGGCTTCAGGGAAACACCATATATTTT.

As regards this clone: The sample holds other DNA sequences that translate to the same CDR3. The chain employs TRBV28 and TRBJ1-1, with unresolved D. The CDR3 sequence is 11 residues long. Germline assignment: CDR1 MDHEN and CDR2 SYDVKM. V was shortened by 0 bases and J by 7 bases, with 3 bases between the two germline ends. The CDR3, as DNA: TGTGCCAGCAGTTTATGGAGTGAAGCTTTCTTT. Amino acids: CASSLWSEAFF.

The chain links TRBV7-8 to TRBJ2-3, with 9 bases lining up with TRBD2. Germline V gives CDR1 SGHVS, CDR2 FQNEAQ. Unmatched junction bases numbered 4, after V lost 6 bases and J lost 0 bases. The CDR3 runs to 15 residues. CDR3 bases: TGTGCCAGCAGACCTGCGGGGGGGAGCACAGATACGCAGTATTTT. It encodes CASRPAGGSTDTQYF.

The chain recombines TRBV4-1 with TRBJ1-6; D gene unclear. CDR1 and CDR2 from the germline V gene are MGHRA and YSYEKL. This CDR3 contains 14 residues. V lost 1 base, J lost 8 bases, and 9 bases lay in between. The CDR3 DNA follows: TGCGCCAGCAGCCAAGCGACCGGGGATTCACCCCTCCACTTT. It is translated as CASSQATGDSPLHF.

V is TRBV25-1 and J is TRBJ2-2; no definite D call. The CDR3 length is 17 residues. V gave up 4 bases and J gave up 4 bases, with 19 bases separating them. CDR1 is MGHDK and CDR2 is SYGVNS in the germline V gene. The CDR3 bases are TGTGCCAGCAGTGCCCCAAACCCACGAGCGAGCACCGGGGAGCTGTTTTTT. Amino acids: CASSAPNPRASTGELFF. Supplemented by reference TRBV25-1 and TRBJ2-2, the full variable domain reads EADIYQTPRYLVIGTGKKITLECSQTMGHDKMYWYQQDPGMELHLIHYSYGVNSTEKGDLSSESTVSRIRTEHFPLTLESARPSHTSQYLCASSAPNPRASTGELFFGEGSRLTVL.

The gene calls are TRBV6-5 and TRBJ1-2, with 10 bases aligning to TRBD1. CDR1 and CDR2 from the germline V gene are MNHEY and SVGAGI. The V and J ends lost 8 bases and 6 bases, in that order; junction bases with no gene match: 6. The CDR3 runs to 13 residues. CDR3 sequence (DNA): TGTGCCAGCGGAATGGACAGGGGGAATGGCTACACCTTC. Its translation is CASGMDRGNGYTF.

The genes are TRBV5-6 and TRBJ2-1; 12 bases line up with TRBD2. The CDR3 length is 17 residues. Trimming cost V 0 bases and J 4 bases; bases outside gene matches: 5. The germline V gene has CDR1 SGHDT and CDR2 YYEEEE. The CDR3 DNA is TGTGCCAGCAGCTTGGAGCCTAGCGGGAGGGCATACAATGAGCAGTTCTTC. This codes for CASSLEPSGRAYNEQFF.

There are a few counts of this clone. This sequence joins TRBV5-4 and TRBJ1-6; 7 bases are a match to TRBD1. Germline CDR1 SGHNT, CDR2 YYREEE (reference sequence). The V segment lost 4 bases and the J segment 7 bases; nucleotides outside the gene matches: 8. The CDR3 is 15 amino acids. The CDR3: CASSQAGTENSPLHF. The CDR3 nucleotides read TGTGCCAGCAGCCAAGCCGGGACAGAAAATTCACCCCTCCACTTT.

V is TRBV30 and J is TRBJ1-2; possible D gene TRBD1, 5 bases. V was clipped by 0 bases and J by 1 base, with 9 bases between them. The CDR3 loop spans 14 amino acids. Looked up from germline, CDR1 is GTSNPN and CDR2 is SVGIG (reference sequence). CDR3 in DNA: TGTGCCTGGAGTGTAGGACACCTTAACTATGGCTACACCTTC. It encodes CAWSVGHLNYGYTF.

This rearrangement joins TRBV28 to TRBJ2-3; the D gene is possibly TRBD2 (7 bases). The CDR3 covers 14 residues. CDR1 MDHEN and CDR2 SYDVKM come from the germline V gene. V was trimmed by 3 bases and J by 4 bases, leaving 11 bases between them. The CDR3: CASSFGGRADTQYF. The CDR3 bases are TGTGCCAGCAGTTTCGGGGGGCGCGCAGATACGCAGTATTTT.

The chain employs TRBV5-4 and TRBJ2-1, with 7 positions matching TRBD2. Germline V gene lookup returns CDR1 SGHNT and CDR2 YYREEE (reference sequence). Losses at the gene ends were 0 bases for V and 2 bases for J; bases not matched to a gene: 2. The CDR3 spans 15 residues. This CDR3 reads CASSLDLAAYNEQFF. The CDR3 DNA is TGTGCCAGCAGCTTGGACCTAGCGGCCTACAATGAGCAGTTCTTC. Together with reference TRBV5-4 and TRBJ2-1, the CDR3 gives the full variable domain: ETGVTQSPTHLIKTRGQQVTLRCSSQSGHNTVSWYQQALGQGPQFIFQYYREEENGRGNFPPRFSGLQFPNYSSELNVNALELDDSALYLCASSLDLAAYNEQFFGPGTRLTVL.

The DNA for the CDR3 is TGTGCCAGCAGTTACCCTGACAGGACTGGCTACACCTTC. Its protein is CASSYPDRTGYTF. The gene calls are TRBV6-5 and TRBJ1-2, with D tentatively TRBD1 (6 bases). CDR1 MNHEY and CDR2 SVGAGI come from the germline V gene. Trimming removed 2 bases at V and 7 bases at J, with 11 bases between. The CDR3 runs 13 residues.

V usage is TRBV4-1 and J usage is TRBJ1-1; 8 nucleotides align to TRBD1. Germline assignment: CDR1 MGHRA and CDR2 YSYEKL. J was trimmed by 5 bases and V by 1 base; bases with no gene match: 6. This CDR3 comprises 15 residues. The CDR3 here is CASSQAYRGRTEAFF. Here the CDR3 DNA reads TGCGCCAGCAGCCAAGCCTACAGGGGGAGGACTGAAGCTTTCTTT.

In nucleotides, the CDR3 is TGTGCCAGCAGGCAAGGGACAGGGAGCTCCTACGAGCAGTACTTC. Translated, it gives CASRQGTGSSYEQYF. The genes are TRBV28 and TRBJ2-7; 9 nucleotides match TRBD1. Germline values: CDR1 MDHEN, CDR2 SYDVKM. The CDR3 is 15 amino acids. V shed 6 bases, J shed 0 bases, and the junction held 6 bases outside the gene matches.

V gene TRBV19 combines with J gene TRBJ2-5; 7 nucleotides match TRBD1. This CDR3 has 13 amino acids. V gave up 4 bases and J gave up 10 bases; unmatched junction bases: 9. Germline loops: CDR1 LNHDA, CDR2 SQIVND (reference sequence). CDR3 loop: CASSRDRGLVQYF. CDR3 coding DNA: TGTGCCAGTAGTAGGGACAGAGGACTGGTCCAGTACTTC.

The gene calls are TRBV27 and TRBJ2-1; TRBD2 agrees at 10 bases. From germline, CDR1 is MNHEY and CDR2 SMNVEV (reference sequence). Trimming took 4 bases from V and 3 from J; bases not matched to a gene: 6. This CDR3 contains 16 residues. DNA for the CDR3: TGTGCCAGCAGTTCAAGTAGCGGGGGGAACTACAATGAGCAGTTCTTC. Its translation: CASSSSSGGNYNEQFF.